This T cell receptor (beta chain) was identified during a study of naive and memory T cell subsets. Broader study findings: Naive repertoires, especially CD8, held a few larger clonotypes, possibly memory cells re-expressing CD45RA. TCR abundance followed a power law differing between naive and memory subsets.

The beta constant-region primer was an equimolar mix of two oligonucleotides covering TRBC1 and TRBC2. The ligated cDNA underwent four PCR rounds using SP2 and nested alpha and beta constant-region primers. MiXCR, run by TCRdb on the UMI-ligation and nested PCR reads, gives a single entry per CDR3 protein. The table lists around 140,000 distinct CDR3 sequences, roughly a fifth of them singletons. Alpha and beta libraries were amplified separately from the second PCR onward. Trimming stripped 1 base from V and 0 bases from J, with 7 bases between. The length of the CDR3 is 15 residues. CDR1 SEHNR and CDR2 FQNEAQ come from the germline V gene (reference sequence). This clonotype was picked up a small number of times. What it binds is unknown.

This TCR derives from a human donor in good health. The chain joins TRBV7-9 to TRBJ2-1, with D unclear. Material: naive CD8+ T cells from blood. The CDR3 region has the DNA TGTGCCAGCAGCTTAGGGGAACCCTCCTACAATGAGCAGTTCTTC. Translation: CASSLGEPSYNEQFF.